These 21 T cell receptor beta chains were sequenced from one sample in a study of Ad26.COV2.S vaccination and SARS-CoV-2 variants. This sample's treatment: 15 to 20 received Ad26.COV2.S at low or high dose, single or two shots; 5 received placebo; per-sample allocation not given. Sampling was done on day 63 after the first vaccine or placebo injection. Generated by immunoSEQ multiplex PCR, the TCRdb table keeps only in-frame clones and is missing some. Of fewer than 500,000 clones detected, 90% appear once; the ten largest clones hold 10% to 15%. The starting material was peripheral blood, obtained in a trial of Ad26.COV2.S vaccine versus placebo. These receptor sequences come from a person between 18 and 65 years old who received the Ad26.COV2.S COVID-19 vaccine or a placebo.

About this clone itself: This sample also contains other DNA sequences that code for the same CDR3. The chain combines TRBV30 with TRBJ1-1; D gene ambiguous. Germline V gives CDR1 GTSNPN, CDR2 SVGIG (reference sequence). This CDR3 region has 13 residues. V was pared by 0 bases and J by 2 bases, with 7 bases between. CDR3 region: CAWSVLENTEAFF. The CDR3 DNA reads as TGTGCCTGGAGTGTGCTAGAAAACACTGAAGCTTTCTTT.

CDR3 sequence (DNA): TGTGCCAGCAGCATGGGGGTGTGTGGTCAGGATAACACTGAAGCTTTCTTT. Encoded protein: CASSMGVCGQDNTEAFF. The genes are TRBV21-1 and TRBJ1-1. TRBV21-1 is listed as a pseudogene. The length of the CDR3 is 17 residues.

The genes are TRBV7-8 and TRBJ2-1; TRBD2 matches 13 bases. CDR3 length: 15 amino acids. Unmatched junction bases numbered 1, after V lost 3 bases and J lost 5 bases. CDR1 is SGHVS and CDR2 is FQNEAQ in the germline V gene. CDR3 sequence: CASSFGLAGDNEQFF. In nucleotides, the CDR3 is TGTGCCAGCAGCTTCGGACTAGCGGGGGACAATGAGCAGTTCTTC.

The chain uses TRBV3-1 (or the pseudogene TRBV3-2) and TRBJ2-1, with 9 bases matching TRBD2. The germline V gene encodes CDR1 LGHDT and CDR2 YNNKEL (reference sequence). V lost 0 bases to trimming and J lost 2 bases; unmatched junction nucleotides: 8. The CDR3 has 18 residues. CDR3 protein: CASSQEEGGRGAYNEQFF. The CDR3 nucleotides are TGTGCCAGCAGCCAAGAAGAAGGCGGGAGGGGGGCCTACAATGAGCAGTTCTTC.

This chain joins TRBV3-1 (or the pseudogene TRBV3-2) and TRBJ2-7; D may be TRBD1 (6 bases). V was clipped by 1 base and J by 0 bases, with 16 bases between them. Germline V gives CDR1 LGHDT, CDR2 YNNKEL (reference sequence). The CDR3 sequence is 17 residues long. The CDR3 loop reads CASSQGERQESSYEQYF. The CDR3 coding sequence is TGTGCCAGCAGCCAAGGGGAACGACAGGAGAGCTCCTACGAGCAGTACTTC.

Points on this clone: Other nucleotide sequences in the sample specify the same CDR3. The genes are TRBV4-3 and TRBJ2-7; perhaps TRBD2 as D (5 bases). The CDR3 has 13 amino acids. V was cut by 1 base and J by 4 bases, with 8 bases left in between. CDR1 is LGHNA and CDR2 is YSLEER in the germline V gene. CDR3 DNA: TGCGCCAGCAGCCAAGCTCGGGGATACGAGCAGTACTTC. Translating gives CASSQARGYEQYF.

The V gene is TRBV11-3, the J gene TRBJ2-2; D assignment may be TRBD1 or TRBD2 (5 bases each). The CDR3 is 15 residues long. V lost 6 bases to trimming and J lost 1 base, with 12 bases between them. Germline values: CDR1 SGHNT, CDR2 YENEEA. CDR3 loop: CASRRGQGNTGELFF. The CDR3 DNA reads as TGTGCCAGCAGACGCGGGCAGGGGAACACCGGGGAGCTGTTTTTT.

DNA for the CDR3: TGTGCCAGCAGTAAGTTTCGGACTAGCGGGAGATATTCCTACGAGCAGTACTTC. Its protein product is CASSKFRTSGRYSYEQYF. This chain joins TRBV6-2 or TRBV6-3 and TRBJ2-7; 13 nucleotides align to TRBD2. The CDR3 sequence is 18 residues long. Per the germline V gene, CDR1 is MNHEY and CDR2 is SVGEGT. V was clipped by 5 bases and J by 1 base; unmatched bases: 11.

The CDR3 bases are TGCAGCGTTGACGGACCAGGGGTTAACTATGGCTACACCTTC. This encodes CSVDGPGVNYGYTF. The chain joins TRBV29-1 to TRBJ1-2; D perhaps matches TRBD1 (6 bases). CDR3 length equals 14 residues. The V gene's germline CDR1 is SQVTM and CDR2 ANQGSEA. V was shortened by 3 bases and J by 1 base, with 12 bases between the two germline ends.

The genes are TRBV4-3 and TRBJ2-5; the D gene is possibly TRBD2 (6 bases). Germline V CDR1 and CDR2: LGHNA, YSLEER. Trimming pared 3 bases from V and 5 bases from J, leaving 13 bases between. The CDR3 extends over 14 amino acids. The CDR3 DNA reads as TGCGCCAGCAGCCAGACAACGGGGAGGGAGACCCAGTACTTC. This gives the protein CASSQTTGRETQYF.

The chain uses TRBV18 and TRBJ1-1; 8 nucleotides match TRBD1. This CDR3 comprises 16 residues. The germline V gene encodes CDR1 KGHSH and CDR2 LQKENI. The junction had 7 bases not matched to a gene; V was cut back by 3 bases and J by 1 base. DNA of the CDR3: TGTGCCAGCTCACCGACTTGGGACAGGAGGAACACTGAAGCTTTCTTT. It is translated as CASSPTWDRRNTEAFF.

This chain links TRBV27 with TRBJ2-3, with D tentatively TRBD1 (7 bases). CDR3 length equals 15 residues. The V end was cut by 5 bases, the J end by 5 bases, with 17 bases between. In germline, CDR1 is MNHEY, CDR2 SMNVEV (reference sequence). CDR3 DNA: TGTGCCAGCAGTACCCTACAGGGGCGGGGAGATACGCAGTATTTT. Translating it yields CASSTLQGRGDTQYF.

This chain connects TRBV6-5 to TRBJ1-1, with D hard to call. Trimming shortened V by 5 bases and J by 1 base, and 14 bases separated the two germline ends. The CDR3 is 15 amino acids. CDR1 and CDR2 from the germline V gene are MNHEY and SVGAGI. CDR3 bases: TGTGCCAGCAGTCCCCTGACGTGGACGAACACTGAAGCTTTCTTT. Translating gives CASSPLTWTNTEAFF.

The CDR3 reads CASSATSGRTTGELFF. The DNA for the CDR3 is TGTGCCAGCAGCGCCACTAGCGGGAGGACCACCGGGGAGCTGTTTTTT. The chain recombines TRBV5-4 with TRBJ2-2, with 12 nucleotides matching TRBD2. The junction had 5 bases not matched to a gene; V was cut back by 4 bases and J by 4 bases. The CDR3 extends over 16 amino acids. Looked up from germline, CDR1 is SGHNT and CDR2 is YYREEE (reference sequence).

The chain uses TRBV10-1 and TRBJ2-5; D is tentatively TRBD1 or TRBD2 (5 bases each). V dropped 0 bases and J dropped 4 bases, with 9 bases sitting between them. The CDR3 spans 14 residues. CDR1 is WNHNN, CDR2 SYGVQD, per germline (reference sequence). Written as DNA, the CDR3 is TGCGCCAGCAGTGAGTCCAAGGGGAGAGAGACCCAGTACTTC. Its protein product is CASSESKGRETQYF.

The chain combines TRBV23-1 with TRBJ1-6, with D possibly TRBD1 on 5 matching bases. TRBV23-1 is sorted into the ORF group, with uncertain function. This CDR3 region has 14 residues. V was clipped by 2 bases and J by 10 bases, with 12 bases between them. In nucleotides, the CDR3 is TGCGCCAGCAGTCAACGCAGGGCCCCCTCACCCCTCCACTTT. Protein sequence: CASSQRRAPSPLHF.

The chain uses TRBV2 and TRBJ1-2; maybe TRBD1 (5 bases). Germline-derived CDR1 and CDR2 are SNHLY and FYNNEI. The CDR3 consists of 14 residues. V gave up 8 bases and J gave up 1 base, with 14 bases separating them. The chain's CDR3 is CASHGDGRNYGYTF. CDR3 coding DNA: TGTGCCAGCCATGGGGACGGACGTAACTATGGCTACACCTTC.

J is TRBJ2-6 and V is TRBV18, with D unresolved. CDR3 length: 16 amino acids. Trimming cost V 3 bases and J 2 bases, with 11 bases left between them. CDR1 and CDR2 (germline): KGHSH, LQKENI. CDR3 in DNA: TGTGCCAGCTCACCGAGAAGGGCAACTGGGGCCAACGTCCTGACTTTC. Translation gives CASSPRRATGANVLTF.

The chain combines TRBV6-2 or TRBV6-3 with TRBJ2-7, with 7 positions matching TRBD2. V lost 5 bases, J lost 6 bases, and 7 bases stayed unmatched. Per germline, CDR1 MNHEY and CDR2 SVGEGT. The CDR3 consists of 13 residues. The CDR3 protein is CASSGAGLVEQYF. The CDR3 DNA reads TGTGCCAGCAGTGGAGCGGGATTGGTCGAGCAGTACTTC.

The J gene is TRBJ1-5, the V gene TRBV4-3; D ambiguous. The V end was cut by 0 bases, the J end by 0 bases, with 6 bases between. Germline loops: CDR1 LGHNA, CDR2 YSLEER. There are 15 residues in the CDR3. The CDR3 sequence is CASSQEVYSNQPQHF. CDR3 nucleotide sequence: TGCGCCAGCAGCCAAGAAGTGTATAGCAATCAGCCCCAGCATTTT.

The chain couples TRBV9 to TRBJ2-3; perhaps D is TRBD1 or TRBD2 (6 bases each). Trimming left V 3 bases short and J 3 bases short, with 14 bases between. The CDR3 runs to 15 residues. Germline CDR1 SGDLS, CDR2 YYNGEE. CDR3 residues: CASSAWGAGTDTQYF. In DNA, the CDR3 is TGTGCCAGCAGCGCCTGGGGGGCGGGTACAGATACGCAGTATTTT.